Sequencing of this T cell receptor beta chain was carried out in a study of beta chain features in type 1 diabetes. Findings and limits, study-wide: Shorter TCRB CDR3s, moderately but significantly so, marked every one of the four CD4+ subsets in Type 1 diabetes patients.

CDR1 is MNHNY and CDR2 is SVGAGI in the germline V gene (reference sequence). This CDR3 has 12 amino acids. The V and J ends lost 10 bases and 3 bases respectively, with 12 bases between them. A word on this clone: Its antigen is not identified.

Over 95% purity was reached by all sorted populations. TCRB transcripts that were expressed got sequenced, as all of the isolated RNA had been reverse transcribed. Method: immunoSEQ multiplex PCR; TCRdb's copy keeps in-frame clones and lacks some. The sample has 500,000 to 650,000 clones; around an eighth are singletons. The rearrangement joins TRBV6-6 to TRBJ2-5; D possibly corresponds to TRBD1 (6 bases). Sample: naive CD4+ T cells from blood. This TCR derives from a man under 40 with type 1 diabetes. CDR3 protein: CATGTGKETQYF. The DNA for the CDR3 is TGTGCCACAGGAACAGGGAAAGAGACCCAGTACTTC.